The subject of this entry is one T cell receptor beta chain. The antigen is not known. CDR1 and CDR2 (germline): SGHDT, YYEEEE. The CDR3 runs 14 residues. The sample comes from a study of cytomegalovirus exposure and HLA in healthy donors. Whole-study context: As released early, the data held roughly 85 million unique TCRs from HLA-typed donors. Study-wide points: Later on, analysis showed that most CMV-associated TCR beta chains appeared to be HLA-restricted. The only immune exposure information that was available was CMV serostatus.

13 Jbeta primers and 60 Vbeta primers were used for the PCR. This table comes from immunoSEQ multiplex PCR, and its TCRdb copy is limited to in-frame clones, with some not included. The sample features 70,000 or so clones, with 4.5% to 6% in its top ten. V gene TRBV5-6 combines with J gene TRBJ2-5; 8 positions match TRBD1. The J call may be in error: the DNA end matches TRBJ2-7 better. Sequencing input: PBMCs. The sequence derives from a man aged 40-55 years in good health and CMV-seronegative. DNA for the CDR3: TGTGCCAGCAGCTTCTGGACAGGGCATCCCGAGCAGTACTTC. The encoded protein is CASSFWTGHPEQYF.